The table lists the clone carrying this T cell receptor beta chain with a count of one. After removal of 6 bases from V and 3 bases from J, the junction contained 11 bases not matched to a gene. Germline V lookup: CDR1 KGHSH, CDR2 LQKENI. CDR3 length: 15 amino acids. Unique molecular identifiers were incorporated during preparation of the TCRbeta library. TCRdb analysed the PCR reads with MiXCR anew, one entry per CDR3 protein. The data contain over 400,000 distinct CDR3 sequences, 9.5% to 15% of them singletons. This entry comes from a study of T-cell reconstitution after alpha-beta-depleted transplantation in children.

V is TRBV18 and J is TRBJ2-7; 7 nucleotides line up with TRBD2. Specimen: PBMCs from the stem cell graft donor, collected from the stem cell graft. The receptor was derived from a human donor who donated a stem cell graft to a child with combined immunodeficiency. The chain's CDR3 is CASSGGGSRFYEQYF. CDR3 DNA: TGTGCCAGCTCCGGAGGCGGGAGTAGATTCTACGAGCAGTACTTC.